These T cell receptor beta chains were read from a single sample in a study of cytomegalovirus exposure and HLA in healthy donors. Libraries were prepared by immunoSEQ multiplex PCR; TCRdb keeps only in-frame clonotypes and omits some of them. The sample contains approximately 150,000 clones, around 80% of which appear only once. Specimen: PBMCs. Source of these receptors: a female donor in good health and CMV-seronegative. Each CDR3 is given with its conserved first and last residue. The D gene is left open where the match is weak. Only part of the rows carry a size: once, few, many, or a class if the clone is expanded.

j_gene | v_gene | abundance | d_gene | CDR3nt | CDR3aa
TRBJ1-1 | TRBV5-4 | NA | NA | TGTGCCAGCAGCTTGGTGGGCAGGGGAAGGGAGAGTAACACTGAAGCTTTCTTT | CASSLVGRGRESNTEAFF
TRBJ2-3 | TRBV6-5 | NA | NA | TGTGCCAGCAGACATCGGACCAGGGGAGATACGCAGTATTTT | CASRHRTRGDTQYF
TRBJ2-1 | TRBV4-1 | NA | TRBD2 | TGCGCCAGCAGCCAACGGGGGGGCGGCTACAATGAGCAGTTCTTC | CASSQRGGGYNEQFF
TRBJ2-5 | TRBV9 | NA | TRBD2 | TGTGCCAGCAGCCCTGGGACTAGCGGGAGTGAGACCCAGTACTTC | CASSPGTSGSETQYF
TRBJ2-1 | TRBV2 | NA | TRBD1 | TGTGCCAGCAGTGAGTGGACAGGCTCCTACAATGAGCAGTTCTTC | CASSEWTGSYNEQFF
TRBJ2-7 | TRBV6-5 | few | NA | TGTGCCAGCACAGGGGCCCTCGAGCAGTACTTC | CASTGALEQYF
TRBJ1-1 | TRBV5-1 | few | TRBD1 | TGCGCCACCGGGACAGGAATGAACACTGAAGCTTTCTTT | CATGTGMNTEAFF
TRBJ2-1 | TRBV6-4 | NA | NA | TGTGCCAGCAGTGACTCAGGGGTTAGCGGCCACAATGAGCAGTTCTTC | CASSDSGVSGHNEQFF
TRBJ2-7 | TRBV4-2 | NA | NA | TGTGCCAGCAGCAGGGGGACGCCGGGGGGCGAGCAGTACTTC | CASSRGTPGGEQYF
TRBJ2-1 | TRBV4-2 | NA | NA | TGTGCCAGCAGCCAACGTCGGGCGGGGGCCGCCAATGAGCAGTTCTTC | CASSQRRAGAANEQFF
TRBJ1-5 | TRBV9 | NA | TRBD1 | TGTGCCAGCAGCGCGAGGGACAGCCCTTATCAGCCCCAGCATTTT | CASSARDSPYQPQHF
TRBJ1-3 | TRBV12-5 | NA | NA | TGTGCTAGTGGTTACTCGTTGACACCTAACTCTGGAAACACCATATATTTT | CASGYSLTPNSGNTIYF
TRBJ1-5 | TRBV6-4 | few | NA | TGTGCCAGCGCCAGGGATCGGAGTCAGCCCCAGCATTTT | CASARDRSQPQHF
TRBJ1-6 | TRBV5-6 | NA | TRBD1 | TGTGCCAGCAGCTTGGATCTAGGACAGGATAATTCACCCCTCCACTTT | CASSLDLGQDNSPLHF
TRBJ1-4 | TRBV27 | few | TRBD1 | TGTGCCAGCAGTTTACTGGGGACAGGGAGTGAAAAACTGTTTTTT | CASSLLGTGSEKLFF
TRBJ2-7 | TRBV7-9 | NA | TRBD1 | TGTGCCAGCAGCTTAACAGGGGCCTACGAGCAGTACTTC | CASSLTGAYEQYF
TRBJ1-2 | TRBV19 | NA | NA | TGTGCCAGTAGTTCCCGTGGTTCCGAAGCTGGCTACACCTTC | CASSSRGSEAGYTF
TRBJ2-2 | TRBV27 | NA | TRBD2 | TGTGCCAGCAGTTTGACCATAGCGGGAGGGGGGGGTATCGCCGGGGAGCTGTTTTTT | CASSLTIAGGGGIAGELFF
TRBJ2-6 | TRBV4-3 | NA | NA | TGCGCCAGCAGCCAAGATCCCTCGTACTCTGGGGCCAACGTCCTGACTTTC | CASSQDPSYSGANVLTF
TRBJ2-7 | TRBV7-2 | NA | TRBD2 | TGTGCCAGCAGCTTCACATCCCCCGGACTAGCGGGGATCTCCTACGAGCAGTACTTC | CASSFTSPGLAGISYEQYF
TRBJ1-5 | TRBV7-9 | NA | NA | TGTTCCAGCAGCTTAGGGGCGGGGCGTGGACCTCAGCCCCAGCATTTT | CSSSLGAGRGPQPQHF